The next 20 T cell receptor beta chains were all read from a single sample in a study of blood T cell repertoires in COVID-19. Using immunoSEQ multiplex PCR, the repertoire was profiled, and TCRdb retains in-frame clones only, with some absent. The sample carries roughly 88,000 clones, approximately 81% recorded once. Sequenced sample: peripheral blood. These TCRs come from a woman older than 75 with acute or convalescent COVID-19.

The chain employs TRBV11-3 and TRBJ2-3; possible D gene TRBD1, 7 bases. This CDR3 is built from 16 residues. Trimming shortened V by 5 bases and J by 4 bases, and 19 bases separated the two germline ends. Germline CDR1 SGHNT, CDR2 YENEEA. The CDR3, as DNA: TGTGCCAGCAGCCCTCGGACAGGAGGGTTGTCAGATACGCAGTATTTT. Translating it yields CASSPRTGGLSDTQYF. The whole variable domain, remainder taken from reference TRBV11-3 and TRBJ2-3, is EAGVVQSPRYKIIEKKQPVAFWCNPISGHNTLYWYLQNLGQGPELLIRYENEEAVDDSQLPKDRFSAERLKGVDSTLKIQPAELGDSAVYLCASSPRTGGLSDTQYFGPGTRLTVL.

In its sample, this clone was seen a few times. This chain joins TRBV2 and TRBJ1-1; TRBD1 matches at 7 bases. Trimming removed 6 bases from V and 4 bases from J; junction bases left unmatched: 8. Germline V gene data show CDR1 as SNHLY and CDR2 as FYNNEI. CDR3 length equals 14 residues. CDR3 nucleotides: TGTGCCAGCAGCCATATTGACAGGGCCACTGAAGCTTTCTTT. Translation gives CASSHIDRATEAFF.

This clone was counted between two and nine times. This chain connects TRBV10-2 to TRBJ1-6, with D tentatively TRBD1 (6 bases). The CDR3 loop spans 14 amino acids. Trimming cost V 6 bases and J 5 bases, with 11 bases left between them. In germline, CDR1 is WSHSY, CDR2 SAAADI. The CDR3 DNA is TGCGCCAGCAGAGGGACATACGATAATTCACCCCTCCACTTT. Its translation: CASRGTYDNSPLHF.

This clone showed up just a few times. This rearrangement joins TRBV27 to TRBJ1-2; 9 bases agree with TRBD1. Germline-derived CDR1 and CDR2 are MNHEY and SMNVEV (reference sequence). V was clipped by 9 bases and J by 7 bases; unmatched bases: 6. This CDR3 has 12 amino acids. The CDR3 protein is CASRDRARGYTF. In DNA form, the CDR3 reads TGTGCCAGTCGGGACAGGGCTCGTGGCTACACCTTC.

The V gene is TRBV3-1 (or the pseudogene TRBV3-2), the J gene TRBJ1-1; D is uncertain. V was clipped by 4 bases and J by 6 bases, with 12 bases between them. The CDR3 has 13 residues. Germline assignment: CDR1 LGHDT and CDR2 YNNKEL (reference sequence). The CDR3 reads CASSPQSGSEAFF. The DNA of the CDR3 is TGTGCCAGCAGCCCCCAATCGGGGTCTGAAGCTTTCTTT.

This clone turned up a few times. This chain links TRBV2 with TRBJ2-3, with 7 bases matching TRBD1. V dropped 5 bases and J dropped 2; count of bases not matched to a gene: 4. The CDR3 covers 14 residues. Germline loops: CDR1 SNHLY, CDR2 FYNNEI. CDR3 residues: CASSPTGHTDTQYF. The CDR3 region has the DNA TGTGCCAGCAGTCCGACAGGGCACACAGATACGCAGTATTTT.

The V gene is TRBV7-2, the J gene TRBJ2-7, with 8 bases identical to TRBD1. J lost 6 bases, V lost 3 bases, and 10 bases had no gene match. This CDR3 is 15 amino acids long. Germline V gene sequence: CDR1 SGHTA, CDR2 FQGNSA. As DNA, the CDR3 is TGTGCCAGCAGCTTGCGGACAGGGAGGAGCGGCGAGCAGTACTTC. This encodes CASSLRTGRSGEQYF.

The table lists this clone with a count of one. CDR3 sequence (DNA): TGCGCCAGCAGCCCACCGGGACAGACCTACGAGCAGTACTTC. Translating it yields CASSPPGQTYEQYF. V is TRBV5-1 and J is TRBJ2-7; 7 nucleotides match TRBD1. CDR3 length: 14 amino acids. The V gene end was trimmed by 4 bases and the J gene end by 2 bases; junction bases not matched to a gene: 6. Germline V lookup: CDR1 SGHRS, CDR2 YFSETQ.

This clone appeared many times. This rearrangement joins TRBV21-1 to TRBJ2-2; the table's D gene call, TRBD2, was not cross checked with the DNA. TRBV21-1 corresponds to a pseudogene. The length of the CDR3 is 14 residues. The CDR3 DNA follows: TGTGCCAGCAACGGGGGGCCCCACACCGGGGAGCTGTTTTTT. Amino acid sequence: CASNGGPHTGELFF.

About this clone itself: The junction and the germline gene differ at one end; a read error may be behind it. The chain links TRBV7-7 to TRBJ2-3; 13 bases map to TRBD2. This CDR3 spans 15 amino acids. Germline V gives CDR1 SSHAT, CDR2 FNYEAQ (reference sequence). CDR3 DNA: TGTGCTAGCAGCCGCGGACTAGCGGGGGAAGATACGCAGTATTTT. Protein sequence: CASSRGLAGEDTQYF.

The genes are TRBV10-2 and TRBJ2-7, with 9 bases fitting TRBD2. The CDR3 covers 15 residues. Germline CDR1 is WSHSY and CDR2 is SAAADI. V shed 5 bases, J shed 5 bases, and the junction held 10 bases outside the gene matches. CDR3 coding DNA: TGCGCCAGCAGTTCCGGGACTAGCTTGAGGAACGAGCAGTACTTC. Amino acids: CASSSGTSLRNEQYF.

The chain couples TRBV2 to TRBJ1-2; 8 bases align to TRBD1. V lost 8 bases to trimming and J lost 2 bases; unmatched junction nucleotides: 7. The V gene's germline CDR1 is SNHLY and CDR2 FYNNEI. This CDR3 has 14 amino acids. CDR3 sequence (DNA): TGTGCCAGCGACGGACAGGGTTCCAACTATGGCTACACCTTC. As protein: CASDGQGSNYGYTF.

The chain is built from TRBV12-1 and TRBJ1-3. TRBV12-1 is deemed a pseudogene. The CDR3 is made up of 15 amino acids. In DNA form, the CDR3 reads TGTGCCAGATGGGGGGAAATCAGCTCTGGAAACACCATATATTTT. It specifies CARWGEISSGNTIYF.

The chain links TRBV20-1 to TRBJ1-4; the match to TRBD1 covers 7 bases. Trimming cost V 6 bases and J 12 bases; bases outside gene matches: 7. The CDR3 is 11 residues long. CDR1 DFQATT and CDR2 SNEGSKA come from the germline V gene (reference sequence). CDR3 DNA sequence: TGCAGTGCCAAAGGGGGCCGGGAACTGTTTTTT. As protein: CSAKGGRELFF.

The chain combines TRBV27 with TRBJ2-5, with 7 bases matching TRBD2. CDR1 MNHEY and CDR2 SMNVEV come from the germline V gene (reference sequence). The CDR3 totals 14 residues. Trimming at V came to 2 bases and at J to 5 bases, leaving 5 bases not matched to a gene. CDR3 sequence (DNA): TGTGCCAGCAGTTTAGAGCGGGGTTGGGAGACCCAGTACTTC. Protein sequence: CASSLERGWETQYF.

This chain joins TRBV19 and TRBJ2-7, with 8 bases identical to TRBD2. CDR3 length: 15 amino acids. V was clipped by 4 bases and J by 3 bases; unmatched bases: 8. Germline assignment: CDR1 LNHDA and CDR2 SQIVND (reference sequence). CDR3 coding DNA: TGTGCCAGTAGTAAGGGCGGGACTAGAAGCTACGAGCAGTACTTC. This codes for CASSKGGTRSYEQYF.

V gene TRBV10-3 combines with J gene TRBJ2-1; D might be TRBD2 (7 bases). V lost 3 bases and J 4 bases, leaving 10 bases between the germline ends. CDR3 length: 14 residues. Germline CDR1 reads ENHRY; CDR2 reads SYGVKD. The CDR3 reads CAISEGGAYNEQFF. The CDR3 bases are TGTGCCATCAGTGAAGGGGGGGCATACAATGAGCAGTTCTTC.

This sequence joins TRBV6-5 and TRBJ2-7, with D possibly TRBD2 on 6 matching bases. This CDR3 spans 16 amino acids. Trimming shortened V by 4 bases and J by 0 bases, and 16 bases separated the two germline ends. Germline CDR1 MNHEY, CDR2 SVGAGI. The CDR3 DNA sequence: TGTGCCAGCAGTTCAGGGTGGGGGGATTACTCCTACGAGCAGTACTTC. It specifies CASSSGWGDYSYEQYF.

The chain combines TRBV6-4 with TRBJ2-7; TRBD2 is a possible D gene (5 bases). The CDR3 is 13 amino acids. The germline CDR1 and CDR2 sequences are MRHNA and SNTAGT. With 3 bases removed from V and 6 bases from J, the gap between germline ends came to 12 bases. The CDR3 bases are TGTGCCAGCAGTGAAACGACTACTACCGAGCAGTACTTC. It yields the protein CASSETTTTEQYF.

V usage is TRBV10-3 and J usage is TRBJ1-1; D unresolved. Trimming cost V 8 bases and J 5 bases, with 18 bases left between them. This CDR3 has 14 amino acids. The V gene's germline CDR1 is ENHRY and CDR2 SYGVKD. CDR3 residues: CAIEEERSVTEAFF. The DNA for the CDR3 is TGTGCCATCGAAGAGGAAAGGAGCGTGACTGAAGCTTTCTTT.